The 5 T cell receptor beta chains presented below share a single source sample, sequenced in a study of early T cells in non-severe SARS-CoV-2 infection. TCRdb itself ran the 5' RACE reads through MiXCR, one entry per CDR3 protein. The sample shows about 70,000 distinct CDR3 sequences, about 11% of them seen only once. What was sequenced was whole blood. The receptor set was obtained from an adult who was a healthcare worker with PCR-confirmed SARS-CoV-2 infection or an uninfected control (not recorded which).

The chain recombines TRBV18 with TRBJ2-2; TRBD1 is a possible D gene (6 bases). The V gene lost 4 bases and the J gene lost 2 bases, with 14 bases spanning the gap. Germline loops: CDR1 KGHSH, CDR2 LQKENI. The CDR3 loop spans 16 amino acids. This CDR3 reads CASSRWTVDNTGELFF. The CDR3, as DNA: TGTGCCAGCTCACGATGGACAGTTGATAACACCGGGGAGCTGTTTTTT.

This clonotype appeared a few times. The chain is built from TRBV6-5 and TRBJ2-5, with 12 bases identical to TRBD1. The germline V gene has CDR1 MNHEY and CDR2 SVGAGI. Germline trimming cut 6 bases from V and 4 bases from J; bases unmatched to any gene: 6. The CDR3 spans 15 residues. This CDR3 is CASSSGQGAPETQYF. CDR3 bases: TGTGCCAGCAGCTCGGGACAGGGGGCACCAGAGACCCAGTACTTC.

This clonotype was observed many times. The CDR3: CASSLNPYRDTRETQYF. The CDR3 nucleotides read TGTGCCAGCAGCCTAAATCCCTATCGGGACACAAGAGAGACCCAGTACTTC. The genes are TRBV12-3 or TRBV12-4 and TRBJ2-5; tentatively, D is TRBD1 (6 bases). The V and J ends lost 6 bases and 4 bases respectively, with 24 bases between them. This CDR3 is built from 17 residues.

Only a few counts were recorded for this clonotype. The genes are TRBV5-1 and TRBJ2-1, with D possibly TRBD1 on 5 matching bases. The CDR3 sequence is 17 residues long. In germline, CDR1 is SGHRS, CDR2 YFSETQ. Trimming stripped 1 base from V and 7 bases from J, with 21 bases between. CDR3 DNA sequence: TGCGCCAGCAGCTTGCCCGGGCAGGGCGCGTTGGGTAATGAGCAGTTCTTC. Translated, it gives CASSLPGQGALGNEQFF.

This clonotype was counted ten times or more. The rearrangement links TRBV7-2 to TRBJ1-3; possible D gene TRBD1, 5 bases. The CDR3 is 13 residues long. From germline, CDR1 is SGHTA and CDR2 FQGNSA. V was trimmed by 1 base and J by 10 bases, leaving 11 bases between them. CDR3 residues: CASSLDRLGTIYF. CDR3 in DNA: TGTGCCAGCAGCTTAGACAGGCTAGGGACCATATATTTT.